Below, 9 T cell receptor beta chains from the same sample are listed, as sequenced in a study of blood T cell repertoires in COVID-19. Produced via immunoSEQ multiplex PCR; TCRdb's table is partial and in-frame only. Here the sample spans 500,000 to 600,000 clones, roughly 91% being singletons. Sequencing was performed on peripheral blood. Every receptor here comes from a woman aged 50 to 60 with COVID-19, enrolled during active disease.

V and J are TRBV9 and TRBJ2-3, with TRBD1 matching over 10 bases. Germline CDR1 is SGDLS and CDR2 is YYNGEE. V lost 4 bases, J lost 2 bases, and 7 bases stayed unmatched. CDR3 length: 16 amino acids. The CDR3 region is CASSPGQGEYTDTQYF. CDR3 nucleotides: TGTGCCAGCAGCCCCGGACAGGGGGAATACACAGATACGCAGTATTTT.

The rearrangement joins TRBV24-1 to TRBJ1-2, with D perhaps TRBD1 (5 bases). CDR1 KGHDR and CDR2 SFDVKD come from the germline V gene. This CDR3 comprises 14 residues. Trimming cost V 6 bases and J 3 bases, with 13 bases left between them. CDR3 protein: CATSLGGDDYGYTF. The CDR3 DNA is TGTGCCACCAGTTTGGGGGGAGATGACTATGGCTACACCTTC.

The V call is TRBV5-1, the J call TRBJ1-2, with 7 bases fitting TRBD1. CDR3 length: 15 residues. The ends lost 3 bases at V and 0 bases at J; junction bases unmatched: 5. Germline CDR1 and CDR2: SGHRS and YFSETQ. The CDR3 region is CASSSAGTANYGYTF. The CDR3 DNA is TGCGCCAGCAGCTCAGCCGGGACAGCTAACTATGGCTACACCTTC.

As to this clone: Other DNA sequences in the same sample also yield this CDR3. The chain recombines TRBV5-1 with TRBJ1-2; TRBD1 matches 8 bases. This CDR3 is built from 14 residues. Per germline, CDR1 SGHRS and CDR2 YFSETQ. V gave up 4 bases and J gave up 6 bases; unmatched junction bases: 8. CDR3 DNA: TGCGCCAGCAGCCTCGGACAGGGAAGAGATGGCTACACCTTC. Encoded protein: CASSLGQGRDGYTF.

The chain joins TRBV12-3 or TRBV12-4 to TRBJ1-3; D gene ambiguous. The CDR3 consists of 12 residues. Trimming removed 4 bases at V and 5 bases at J, with 6 bases between. The CDR3 nucleotides are TGTGCCAGCAGTTGGACTAGAAACACCATATATTTT. It codes for CASSWTRNTIYF.

This chain connects TRBV7-9 to TRBJ1-1; D possibly corresponds to TRBD1 (6 bases). From germline, CDR1 is SEHNR and CDR2 FQNEAQ (reference sequence). Trimming pared 5 bases from V and 4 bases from J, leaving 11 bases between. The CDR3 runs to 13 residues. CDR3 sequence: CASSRTVGTEAFF. In DNA, the CDR3 is TGTGCCAGCAGCCGGACAGTCGGCACTGAAGCTTTCTTT. Supplemented by reference TRBV7-9 and TRBJ1-1, the full variable domain reads DTGVSQNPRHKITKRGQNVTFRCDPISEHNRLYWYRQTLGQGPEFLTYFQNEAQLEKSRLLSDRFSAERPKGSFSTLEIQRTEQGDSAMYLCASSRTVGTEAFFGQGTRLTVV.

The chain has TRBV6-1 and TRBJ1-1; TRBD1 agrees at 11 bases. V shed 2 bases and J 0 bases; nucleotides not matched to a gene: 11. Germline CDR1 MNHNS, CDR2 SASEGT. This CDR3 region has 19 residues. The CDR3 nucleotides are TGTGCCAGCAGTGAACCTCGGGGGACAGGGGGTTACTTGAACACTGAAGCTTTCTTT. It translates to CASSEPRGTGGYLNTEAFF.

The J gene is TRBJ1-1, the V gene TRBV27, with D tentatively TRBD1 (6 bases). Deletions cut 7 bases from V and 3 bases from J, with 12 bases between. The CDR3 is made up of 13 amino acids. CDR1 MNHEY and CDR2 SMNVEV come from the germline V gene (reference sequence). The CDR3 DNA is TGTGCCAGCAACACAGGGATGGACACTGAAGCTTTCTTT. This codes for CASNTGMDTEAFF.

In DNA, the CDR3 is TGTGCCAGCAGCGTAGCGGTAGCGGGGATTGGGGATGAGCAGTTCTTC. Protein product: CASSVAVAGIGDEQFF. The rearrangement links TRBV9 to TRBJ2-1, with TRBD2 matching over 8 bases. There are 16 residues in the CDR3. Germline values: CDR1 SGDLS, CDR2 YYNGEE. Germline trimming cut 0 bases from V and 8 bases from J; bases unmatched to any gene: 10.